This T cell receptor beta chain was sequenced during a study of T cell responses to AZD1222 COVID-19 vaccine. Whole-study results and caveats: The CD4 TCRs associated with vaccination extended across spike and predominated at 160-218 and 743-854. Donors were largely white British and mainly female; clonal diversity was possibly underestimated.

Worth noting for this clone: As yet, its antigen is unknown.

Clones were sequenced by immunoSEQ multiplex PCR, and TCRdb holds only the in-frame ones, with some missing. Among 90,000 to 110,000 clones listed, around 87% were seen once. Analyses pooled second doses at about 4 or about 12 weeks. Germline CDR1 SGHTA, CDR2 FQGNSA. The V and J ends lost 5 bases and 5 bases, in that order; junction bases with no gene match: 4. The CDR3 spans 14 residues. Here the sequenced sample was peripheral blood, taken 28 days after the second AZD1222 dose. J is TRBJ2-4 and V is TRBV7-2, with 9 bases lining up with TRBD1. The receptor was isolated from an adult who received the AZD1222 COVID-19 vaccine. The CDR3 spells CASSPRTGENIQYF. The CDR3 nucleotides read TGTGCCAGCAGCCCGAGGACAGGGGAAAACATTCAGTACTTC.